This TCR beta chain originates from a study of blood T cells in healthy people across ages (dated by TCRdb to the mid-2010s). With respect to the entire study: Template switching captured roughly one uniquely barcoded TCR beta cDNA molecule per two T cells in model experiments. Age-related changes in TCR beta repertoire diversity were measured in the study by deep sequencing normalized with unique cDNA molecular identifiers. Four age groups were formed from the donors: young (average around 15 years), middle-aged (around 41), aged (approximately 60) and long-lived (more than 75). To avoid experimental bias, donors of different ages were spread randomly across the sequencing lanes. Using the same blood draw, the study looked at two additional independent replicas of 1 million unique cDNA reads for two donors, one aged 18 to 30 and the other aged 80 or older. Overall study outcomes, separate from this receptor: Because donor CMV infection status was unknown, age-related changes in expanded clonotypes were potentially confounded. There was a strong correlation between observed TCR beta diversity and the percentage of naive T cells measured by flow cytometry. As age increased, observed TCR beta diversity per million T cells dropped in a roughly linear way, and a significant reduction was already evident by age 40. Estimates of total diversity based on one million sequenced T cells were regarded as lower bounds and as underestimates. Compared with the aged group, more naive CD4+ T cells, fewer expanded clones and increased TCR diversity were shown by the long-lived group, suggesting age selection. Bulk unsorted PBMC profiling prevented conclusive comparison of naive and antigen-experienced compartments.

Libraries came from 5' RACE. These reads were obtained on an Illumina HiSeq 2500. The second PCR ran for about 7 to 11 cycles and used a J-beta primer mix along with a sample-barcoded 5' primer. A template-switch 5' adaptor carrying 12 random nucleotides introduced a unique molecular identifier onto each TCR beta cDNA molecule. Each sample yielded at least 3 million CDR3-containing paired-end reads. All of the RNA was converted into first-strand cDNA using the Mint cDNA synthesis kit, with a TRBC-specific oligonucleotide serving as the primer. Following uracil-DNA glycosylase treatment, all cDNA underwent a first 18-cycle PCR with the universal primers M1SS and BC2_uni_R. Processing in the source paper ran as follows. Each sample was normalized by randomly selecting 1 million high-quality reads, each carrying a distinct molecular identifier. Reads sharing molecular identifiers were discarded rather than binned into consensus sequences. MiTCR, run with a Q25 quality threshold and the strictest error-elimination algorithm, handled CDR3 identification, clonotype clustering and error correction. A nonparametric unseen species model with Euler transformation was used to estimate a lower bound on total TCR beta diversity. In-frame beta chains were kept once TCRdb had trimmed the public reads at Q25 with fastp and called clones with MiXCR. Rows are combined by CDR3 protein, so each entry shows the most common genes and DNA. These V and J calls are TCRdb output, not the study's own analysis. Within this sample are about 670,000 distinct CDR3 sequences, with around 41% of them counted one time only. Of the sample, 25% to 35% is held by the ten largest clones.

This clonotype was found many times. Its antigen target is currently unknown. Base qualities are not recorded, but no much larger clone differs from it by a single base. Trimming takes 4 bases from V and 2 bases from J, and the germline ends sit 8 bases apart. The CDR3, cysteine through phenylalanine, is 13 amino acids long. The only DNA kept is the CDR3, 39 bases in frame from the first base. CDR1 and CDR2 (LGHNA, YNFKEQ) derive from the germline V gene. The roughly 39 donors, aged roughly 6 to 95 years, were systemically healthy Caucasian individuals from Russia. Each donor gave about 9.8 milliliters of peripheral blood, drawn into EDTA-treated Vacutainer tubes. Ficoll-Paque density-gradient centrifugation was used to isolate PBMCs, with at least 7 million per sample. Trizol reagent was used to extract total RNA from the PBMCs, yielding at least 6 micrograms per sample. For every donor, an aliquot of PBMCs went through flow cytometry to measure the percentages of naive CD45RAhigh/CD27high T cells.

The chain couples TRBV4-2 to TRBJ2-5; tentative D gene TRBD1, with 5 bases matching. The clonotype originates from a man older than 75 in good health. Sequenced sample: blood. CDR3 protein: CASSLRQQETQYF. The DNA sequence follows: TGTGCCAGCAGCCTCCGACAGCAAGAGACCCAGTACTTC.